One and the same sample provided the 13 T cell receptor beta chains below, sequenced in a study of cytomegalovirus exposure and HLA in healthy donors. Vbeta (60) and Jbeta (13) primers were used in the PCR. Repertoires were generated with immunoSEQ multiplex PCR, while TCRdb's copy carries only in-frame clones and drops some. Its table records fewer than 200,000 clones. The sequenced sample was PBMCs. The receptors shown here come from a young man in good health and CMV-seronegative.

The rearrangement links TRBV7-9 to TRBJ2-1, with 11 bases that match TRBD2. Germline CDR1 reads SEHNR; CDR2 reads FQNEAQ (reference sequence). This CDR3 has 16 residues. The trim removed 1 base at V and 5 bases at J, leaving 4 bases unmatched. The chain's CDR3 is CASSLEGTSGHNEQFF. CDR3 coding DNA: TGTGCCAGCAGCTTAGAGGGGACTAGCGGACACAATGAGCAGTTCTTC.

The J gene is TRBJ2-2, the V gene TRBV11-2; weak D call: TRBD1 (7 bases). CDR1 is SGHAT and CDR2 is FQNNGV in the germline V gene. The V and J ends lost 1 base and 2 bases respectively, with 20 bases between them. This CDR3 is built from 19 residues. In DNA form, the CDR3 reads TGTGCCAGCAGCTTAGGGGGGGAATGGGGACAGTATAACACCGGGGAGCTGTTTTTT. Amino acids: CASSLGGEWGQYNTGELFF.

The V gene is TRBV6-5, the J gene TRBJ1-1; D is uncertain. Trimming removed 4 bases from V and 8 bases from J, with 14 bases in between. Looked up from germline, CDR1 is MNHEY and CDR2 is SVGAGI. This CDR3 spans 13 amino acids. The CDR3 sequence is CASSSRVFEEAFF. CDR3 coding DNA: TGTGCCAGCAGTTCGCGGGTCTTTGAGGAAGCTTTCTTT.

The chain carries TRBV9 and TRBJ2-7, with a tentative D call TRBD2 (7 bases). V lost 3 bases to trimming and J lost 4 bases, with 17 bases between them. The CDR3 sequence is 15 residues long. CDR1 is SGDLS and CDR2 is YYNGEE in the germline V gene. The CDR3 reads CASSEGGTPLYEQYF. CDR3 coding DNA: TGTGCCAGCAGCGAGGGGGGGACTCCCTTGTACGAGCAGTACTTC.

The rearrangement links TRBV29-1 to TRBJ2-2; 11 nucleotides line up with TRBD1. Germline V CDR1 and CDR2: SQVTM, ANQGSEA. J lost 4 bases, V lost 7 bases, and 11 bases had no gene match. The CDR3 has 16 residues. The CDR3 DNA reads as TGCAGCGCCGGACCGGGACAGGGGGGTAGCACCGGGGAGCTGTTTTTT. The encoded protein is CSAGPGQGGSTGELFF.

The chain has TRBV4-2 and TRBJ2-3; the match to TRBD2 covers 7 bases. The V and J ends lost 5 bases and 2 bases, in that order; junction bases with no gene match: 10. Looked up from germline, CDR1 is LGHNA and CDR2 is YNFKEQ. The CDR3 totals 16 residues. This CDR3 is CASSLRAGPDTDTQYF. The CDR3 coding sequence is TGTGCCAGCAGCTTACGAGCGGGGCCGGACACAGATACGCAGTATTTT.

The genes are TRBV29-1 and TRBJ1-5, with 7 bases identical to TRBD1. This CDR3 is 13 amino acids long. The ends lost 2 bases at V and 7 bases at J; junction bases unmatched: 5. In germline, CDR1 is SQVTM, CDR2 ANQGSEA. The CDR3 is CSVESGRGQPQHF. CDR3 sequence (DNA): TGCAGCGTTGAATCAGGCAGGGGGCAGCCCCAGCATTTT. Variable domain in full (rest from reference TRBV29-1 and TRBJ1-5): SAVISQKPSRDICQRGTSLTIQCQVDSQVTMMFWYRQQPGQSLTLIATANQGSEATYESGFVIDKFPISRPNLTFSTLTVSNMSPEDSSIYLCSVESGRGQPQHFGDGTRLSIL.

This chain links TRBV7-6 with TRBJ2-5, with D perhaps TRBD1 (6 bases). This CDR3 region has 15 residues. Germline loops: CDR1 SGHVS, CDR2 FNYEAQ. Deletions cut 5 bases from V and 4 bases from J, with 17 bases between. The CDR3 DNA follows: TGTGCCAGCAGCCCTAGGGTGGACAGAGTAGAGACCCAGTACTTC. This sequence encodes CASSPRVDRVETQYF. The full variable domain, in which reference TRBV7-6 and TRBJ2-5 provide the parts outside the CDR3, is GAGVSQSPRYKVTKRGQDVALRCDPISGHVSLYWYRQALGQGPEFLTYFNYEAQQDKSGLPNDRFSAERPEGSISTLTIQRTEQRDSAMYRCASSPRVDRVETQYFGPGTRLLVL.

The chain has TRBV28 and TRBJ1-2; D is ambiguous. The CDR3 is made up of 13 amino acids. Germline V gene sequence: CDR1 MDHEN, CDR2 SYDVKM. V shed 2 bases and J shed 2 bases, with 6 bases lying between them. CDR3 loop: CASSLEQNYGYTF. The CDR3 bases are TGTGCCAGCAGTTTAGAACAGAACTATGGCTACACCTTC.

The chain joins TRBV30 to TRBJ1-3, with TRBD1 matching over 7 bases. The J segment lost 0 bases and the V segment lost 2 bases, leaving 10 bases of the junction unmatched. Looked up from germline, CDR1 is GTSNPN and CDR2 is SVGIG (reference sequence). The CDR3 is 17 residues long. This chain's CDR3 is CAWSLVGQPLSGNTIYF. In DNA, the CDR3 is TGTGCCTGGAGTCTAGTGGGACAGCCACTCTCTGGAAACACCATATATTTT.

V usage is TRBV11-3 and J usage is TRBJ1-4; tentatively, D is TRBD1 (6 bases). Germline values: CDR1 SGHNT, CDR2 YENEEA. Trimming took 7 bases from V and 5 from J, leaving 14 bases between them. The CDR3 runs to 14 residues. The CDR3, as DNA: TGTGCCAGCACCGACGACAGGCGGAATGAAAAACTGTTTTTT. Translating gives CASTDDRRNEKLFF. Drawing the rest from reference TRBV11-3 and TRBJ1-4, the complete variable domain is EAGVVQSPRYKIIEKKQPVAFWCNPISGHNTLYWYLQNLGQGPELLIRYENEEAVDDSQLPKDRFSAERLKGVDSTLKIQPAELGDSAVYLCASTDDRRNEKLFFGSGTQLSVL.

J is TRBJ1-2 and V is TRBV30, with D possibly being TRBD1 (5 bases). This CDR3 is built from 12 residues. Trimming left V 5 bases short and J 9 bases short, with 16 bases between. Germline CDR1 GTSNPN, CDR2 SVGIG (reference sequence). The DNA of the CDR3 is TGTGCCTGGGGGCCCTCAGGGCCGAGCTACACCTTC. Encoded protein: CAWGPSGPSYTF.

V usage is TRBV2 and J usage is TRBJ2-2, with 11 bases fitting TRBD2. From germline, CDR1 is SNHLY and CDR2 FYNNEI. This CDR3 region has 15 residues. The V segment lost 6 bases and the J segment 3 bases; nucleotides outside the gene matches: 3. The CDR3 spells CASRIAGGHTGELFF. CDR3 in DNA: TGTGCCAGCAGGATAGCGGGAGGGCACACCGGGGAGCTGTTTTTT. Filled out from reference TRBV2 and TRBJ2-2, the complete variable domain reads EPEVTQTPSHQVTQMGQEVILRCVPISNHLYFYWYRQILGQKVEFLVSFYNNEISEKSEIFDDQFSVERPDGSNFTLKIRSTKLEDSAMYFCASRIAGGHTGELFFGEGSRLTVL.